A single sample gave rise to the 30 T cell receptor beta chains below, sequenced in a study of blood T cells in healthy people across ages. Sample-barcoded 5' priming and a J-beta primer mix drove a second PCR of roughly 7 to 11 cycles. Each CDR3 protein is one row after TCRdb ran MiXCR on the 5' RACE reads. The data contain some 1.4 million distinct CDR3 sequences, approximately 42% of them singletons. Source material: blood. Receptor source: a young woman in good health.

The rearrangement uses TRBV7-9 and TRBJ2-5; D possibly corresponds to TRBD2 (6 bases). Between the trimmed V and J ends, which lost 7 bases and 11 bases, there was a span of 17 bases. Germline V lookup: CDR1 SEHNR, CDR2 FQNEAQ (reference sequence). This CDR3 has 12 amino acids. CDR3 sequence: CASTSSVSEQYF. The CDR3 DNA reads TGTGCCAGCACCTCTAGCGTGAGTGAGCAGTACTTC.

This sequence joins TRBV10-1 and TRBJ2-5; 10 bases line up with TRBD2. CDR1 is WNHNN, CDR2 SYGVQD, per germline (reference sequence). The J segment lost 1 base and the V segment lost 5 bases, leaving 7 bases of the junction unmatched. There are 16 residues in the CDR3. This CDR3 reads CASSQNGLAAQETQYF. The CDR3 bases are TGCGCCAGCAGTCAGAACGGACTAGCGGCCCAAGAGACCCAGTACTTC.

The gene calls are TRBV6-5 and TRBJ1-5; D gene unclear. This CDR3 has 15 amino acids. CDR1 MNHEY and CDR2 SVGAGI come from the germline V gene. The ends were cut back, 4 bases at V and 1 base at J, with 11 bases in the middle. The CDR3 nucleotides read TGTGCCAGCAGTTCCCAAAGTGGAAGCAATCAGCCCCAGCATTTT. It yields the protein CASSSQSGSNQPQHF.

There are a few counts of this clonotype. The chain joins TRBV11-1 to TRBJ2-1; possible D gene TRBD1, 5 bases. V lost 5 bases, J lost 4 bases, and 18 bases lay in between. Germline V gene lookup returns CDR1 SGHAT and CDR2 FQDESV (reference sequence). This CDR3 is built from 16 residues. The CDR3 sequence is CASSPRGGAIYNEQFF. CDR3 DNA sequence: TGTGCCAGCAGCCCACGAGGTGGGGCCATATACAATGAGCAGTTCTTC. The full variable domain, completed using reference TRBV11-1 and TRBJ2-1, is EAEVAQSPRYKITEKSQAVAFWCDPISGHATLYWYRQILGQGPELLVQFQDESVVDDSQLPKDRFSAERLKGVDSTLKIQPAELGDSAMYLCASSPRGGAIYNEQFFGPGTRLTVL.

The rearrangement links TRBV12-3 or TRBV12-4 to TRBJ1-2; TRBD1 might be the D (5 bases). The ends were cut back, 7 bases at V and 8 bases at J, with 17 bases in the middle. The CDR3 has 13 residues. The CDR3 DNA reads TGTGCCAGCACCGGGGGGGTAGGAGAGGGCTACACCTTC. Translating it yields CASTGGVGEGYTF.

V usage is TRBV29-1 and J usage is TRBJ2-3, with D possibly called TRBD1 or TRBD2 (6 bases each). CDR1 SQVTM and CDR2 ANQGSEA come from the germline V gene. The CDR3 consists of 16 residues. Trimming pared 1 base from V and 3 bases from J, leaving 17 bases between. The CDR3 reads CSVEGGATRGTDTQYF. In DNA form, the CDR3 reads TGCAGCGTTGAAGGCGGGGCGACTAGGGGGACAGATACGCAGTATTTT.

This clonotype was counted between two and nine times. This chain joins TRBV12-3 or TRBV12-4 and TRBJ2-7; D gene ambiguous. CDR3 size: 15 residues. The V gene lost 0 bases and the J gene lost 1 base, with 10 bases spanning the gap. In DNA form, the CDR3 reads TGTGCCAGCAGTTTAGCGCTGTCCCAGTCCTACGAGCAGTACTTC. This encodes CASSLALSQSYEQYF.

This chain uses TRBV7-6 with TRBJ1-6, with no clear D. Trimming removed 4 bases from V and 8 bases from J, with 24 bases in between. This CDR3 is 18 amino acids long. Germline V gives CDR1 SGHVS, CDR2 FNYEAQ. CDR3 nucleotide sequence: TGTGCCAGCAGCTCCCATAATCCCCAAAAACACCCCTATTCACCCCTCCACTTT. It is translated as CASSSHNPQKHPYSPLHF.

This rearrangement joins TRBV5-1 to TRBJ2-7; D may correspond to TRBD1 or TRBD2 (6 bases each). Germline V gene sequence: CDR1 SGHRS, CDR2 YFSETQ. V shed 5 bases and J shed 7 bases, with 22 bases lying between them. This CDR3 is 15 amino acids long. In nucleotides, the CDR3 is TGCGCCAGCAGTTGGGGGGCTTCGCCTTACAATGAGCAGTACTTC. Its protein is CASSWGASPYNEQYF.

This clonotype was seen more than once but under ten times. The chain is built from TRBV30 and TRBJ1-2; 7 bases are shared with TRBD1. The J segment lost 3 bases and the V segment lost 8 bases, leaving 6 bases of the junction unmatched. From germline, CDR1 is GTSNPN and CDR2 SVGIG (reference sequence). The CDR3 has 12 residues. The CDR3 bases are TGTGCCCTAAACAGGGGCGACTATGGCTACACCTTC. It encodes CALNRGDYGYTF.

This clonotype appeared a single time. The chain has TRBV20-1 and TRBJ2-2, with 7 bases matching TRBD1. From germline, CDR1 is DFQATT and CDR2 SNEGSKA (reference sequence). The CDR3 totals 14 residues. Unmatched junction bases numbered 5, after V lost 5 bases and J lost 2 bases. The CDR3 spells CSARGQDNTGELFF. DNA for the CDR3: TGCAGTGCTCGCGGACAGGATAACACCGGGGAGCTGTTTTTT.

The CDR3 coding sequence is TGTGCCAGCAGTCGACCAGGGACTAGCGGCGTCAATGAGCAGTTCTTC. Protein sequence: CASSRPGTSGVNEQFF. The chain joins TRBV6-2 or TRBV6-3 to TRBJ2-1; the match to TRBD2 covers 11 bases. The CDR3 has 16 residues. Germline V gene data show CDR1 as MNHEY and CDR2 as SVGEGT. The V and J ends lost 5 bases and 6 bases, in that order; junction bases with no gene match: 9.

The chain joins TRBV6-5 to TRBJ2-2, with 11 nucleotides matching TRBD2. After removal of 2 bases from V and 1 base from J, the junction contained 6 bases not matched to a gene. There are 18 residues in the CDR3. Germline CDR1 and CDR2: MNHEY and SVGAGI. The CDR3 nucleotides are TGTGCCAGCAGTTACGCTAGCGGGGGGCTCTTGAACACCGGGGAGCTGTTTTTT. This translates into CASSYASGGLLNTGELFF.

V and J are TRBV20-1 and TRBJ2-1; D not resolved. This CDR3 spans 13 amino acids. Trimming took 6 bases from V and 8 from J, leaving 17 bases between them. CDR1 is DFQATT and CDR2 is SNEGSKA in the germline V gene (reference sequence). CDR3 DNA sequence: TGCAGTGCCGAGCCGGCAGGCCGGGATGAGCAGTTCTTC. Protein sequence: CSAEPAGRDEQFF.

This rearrangement joins TRBV3-1 to TRBJ2-7, with D unclear. The CDR3 has 15 residues. Germline V gene lookup returns CDR1 LGHDT and CDR2 YNNKEL (reference sequence). Trimming took off 0 bases at V and 1 base at J, with 10 bases between the two ends. CDR3 sequence: CASSQDPARSYEQYF. The CDR3, as DNA: TGTGCCAGCAGCCAAGATCCGGCCAGATCCTACGAGCAGTACTTC.

This clonotype showed up just once. The J gene is TRBJ2-1, the V gene TRBV2; D gene uncertain. With the DNA end fitting TRBJ2-7 better, the J assignment may be wrong. The CDR3 is 13 amino acids. Germline-derived CDR1 and CDR2 are SNHLY and FYNNEI. The chain's CDR3 is CASNTKAYNEQYF. For the CDR3, the DNA is TGTGCCAGCAACACTAAGGCCTACAATGAGCAGTACTTC.

In its sample, this clonotype was seen a few times. The V gene is TRBV12-3 or TRBV12-4, the J gene TRBJ2-1; D call uncertain. The CDR3 extends over 17 amino acids. Between the trimmed V and J ends, which lost 1 base and 3 bases, there was a span of 16 bases. The CDR3 DNA follows: TGTGCCAGCAGTTTAGAGGGTCCACACACCCTCTACAATGAGCAGTTCTTC. It is translated as CASSLEGPHTLYNEQFF.

The rearrangement links TRBV27 to TRBJ1-1, with D perhaps matching TRBD1 (5 bases). The CDR3 is 14 residues long. Germline CDR1 reads MNHEY; CDR2 reads SMNVEV (reference sequence). V shed 6 bases and J shed 5 bases, with 16 bases lying between them. This CDR3 reads CASRKEGPGTEAFF. CDR3 DNA: TGTGCCAGCAGAAAAGAGGGGCCAGGGACTGAAGCTTTCTTT.

The chain couples TRBV28 to TRBJ1-1, with no clear D. The CDR3 covers 12 residues. V was pared by 5 bases and J by 11 bases, with 15 bases between. Germline-derived CDR1 and CDR2 are MDHEN and SYDVKM. CDR3 residues: CASSTQNSGAFF. The CDR3 bases are TGTGCCAGCAGTACTCAAAACTCGGGGGCTTTCTTT.

The chain recombines TRBV7-2 with TRBJ1-2, with D maybe TRBD1 (6 bases). Germline values: CDR1 SGHTA, CDR2 FQGNSA. CDR3 size: 14 residues. Trimming stripped 5 bases from V and 4 bases from J, with 14 bases between. The CDR3 nucleotides read TGTGCCAGCAGCCCGCCGGACAGCCCCTATGGCTACACCTTC. Translation: CASSPPDSPYGYTF.

This chain links TRBV12-3 or TRBV12-4 with TRBJ2-7; tentative D call: TRBD1 (6 bases). Trimming shortened V by 2 bases and J by 5 bases, and 13 bases separated the two germline ends. The CDR3 consists of 14 residues. The CDR3 spells CASSLQGFSDEQYF. The CDR3 DNA reads TGTGCCAGCAGTTTACAGGGGTTTAGCGACGAGCAGTACTTC.

This clonotype has just a few counts. The V call is TRBV28, the J call TRBJ1-1; D unresolved. The V end lost 7 bases, the J end lost 1 base, and 13 bases lay between the germline ends. This CDR3 region has 14 residues. Germline values: CDR1 MDHEN, CDR2 SYDVKM. The CDR3 sequence: CASILTRRNTEAFF. The CDR3, as DNA: TGTGCCAGCATCCTGACCCGGCGGAACACTGAAGCTTTCTTT.

This clonotype was detected a few times. This chain uses TRBV20-1 with TRBJ2-7; 9 bases agree with TRBD2. V was pared by 5 bases and J by 0 bases, with 8 bases of the junction left unmatched. The CDR3 is 15 amino acids. Germline V gene sequence: CDR1 DFQATT, CDR2 SNEGSKA (reference sequence). The CDR3 sequence is CSALLAGASSYEQYF. Here the CDR3 DNA reads TGCAGTGCTCTACTAGCGGGTGCCAGCTCCTACGAGCAGTACTTC.

V usage is TRBV24-1 and J usage is TRBJ1-6; no reliable D call. Germline V gives CDR1 KGHDR, CDR2 SFDVKD. This CDR3 has 13 amino acids. Between the trimmed V and J ends, which lost 7 bases and 11 bases, there was a span of 14 bases. The CDR3 is CATSDKPGTPLHF. In DNA, the CDR3 is TGTGCCACCAGCGACAAACCCGGGACACCCCTCCACTTT.

The rearrangement links TRBV20-1 to TRBJ2-3, with 7 bases that match TRBD1. Trimming took 5 bases from V and 5 from J; bases not matched to a gene: 16. The CDR3 runs 16 residues. CDR1 is DFQATT and CDR2 is SNEGSKA in the germline V gene (reference sequence). CDR3 nucleotides: TGCAGTGCTCAGGGGACAGACATATCACTCGAAGATACGCAGTATTTT. Its protein is CSAQGTDISLEDTQYF.

This clonotype has only a few counts. The chain carries TRBV28 and TRBJ2-7; 10 bases map to TRBD2. The germline V gene encodes CDR1 MDHEN and CDR2 SYDVKM. This CDR3 has 15 amino acids. The V gene end was trimmed by 5 bases and the J gene end by 2 bases; junction bases not matched to a gene: 6. The CDR3 nucleotides are TGTGCCAGCAGTCAGGGGACTAGCGCAACCTACGAGCAGTACTTC. This sequence encodes CASSQGTSATYEQYF.

This rearrangement joins TRBV7-8 to TRBJ2-7; perhaps TRBD2 as D (5 bases). The germline CDR1 and CDR2 sequences are SGHVS and FQNEAQ. The CDR3 totals 16 residues. V gave up 5 bases and J gave up 1 base, with 18 bases separating them. The CDR3 region has the DNA TGTGCCAGCAGCCCCACCCCGGACCGCGGGTCCTACGAGCAGTACTTC. As protein: CASSPTPDRGSYEQYF.

J is TRBJ2-6 and V is TRBV28; D gene ambiguous. V was shortened by 4 bases and J by 1 base, with 11 bases between the two germline ends. The V gene's germline CDR1 is MDHEN and CDR2 SYDVKM. The CDR3 loop spans 16 amino acids. This CDR3 reads CASSSATLSGANVLTF. The CDR3 nucleotides read TGTGCCAGCAGTTCAGCAACATTGTCTGGGGCCAACGTCCTGACTTTC.

The rearrangement links TRBV20-1 to TRBJ2-1; the match to TRBD2 covers 10 bases. The V gene end was trimmed by 3 bases and the J gene end by 10 bases; junction bases not matched to a gene: 12. The CDR3 covers 15 residues. The germline V gene has CDR1 DFQATT and CDR2 SNEGSKA (reference sequence). The CDR3 nucleotides are TGCAGTGCTAGTGCCCCTTCTAGCGGGAGTTACGAGCAGTTCTTC. It codes for CSASAPSSGSYEQFF.

V usage is TRBV20-1 and J usage is TRBJ2-1, with a possible D match to TRBD2 (5 bases). Germline-derived CDR1 and CDR2 are DFQATT and SNEGSKA (reference sequence). The germline V and J ends were trimmed by 3 bases and 9 bases, with 15 bases remaining between them. The CDR3 contains 13 residues. CDR3 sequence (DNA): TGCAGTGCTAGGTCGGGTCTAGCCATTGAGCAGTTCTTC. As protein: CSARSGLAIEQFF.